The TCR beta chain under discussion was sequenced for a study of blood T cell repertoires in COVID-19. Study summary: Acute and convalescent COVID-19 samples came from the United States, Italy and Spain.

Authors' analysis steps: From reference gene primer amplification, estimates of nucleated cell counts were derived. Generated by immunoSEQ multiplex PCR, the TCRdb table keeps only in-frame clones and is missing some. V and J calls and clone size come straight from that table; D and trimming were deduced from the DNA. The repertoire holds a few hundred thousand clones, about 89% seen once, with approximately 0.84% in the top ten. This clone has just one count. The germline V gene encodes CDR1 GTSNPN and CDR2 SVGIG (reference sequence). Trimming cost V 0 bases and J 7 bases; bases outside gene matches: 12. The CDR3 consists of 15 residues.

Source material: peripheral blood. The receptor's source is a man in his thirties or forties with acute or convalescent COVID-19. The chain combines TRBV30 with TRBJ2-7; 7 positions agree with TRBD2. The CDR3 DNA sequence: TGTGCCTGGAGTGTATCTGCGGGGGTATTGGGAGAGCAGTACTTC. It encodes CAWSVSAGVLGEQYF.